The sequence of this T cell receptor (beta chain) was determined in a study of CXCR3-negative and CXCR3-positive naive CD8 T cells. Findings of the study overall: Each naive subset displayed comparably high diversity, whereas memory CD8+ cells displayed much lower diversity.

Looked up from germline, CDR1 is SGHTA and CDR2 is FQGNSA. This CDR3 region has 16 residues. Notes on this clonotype: Its target is unknown.

Carrying UMI labels, the TRB cDNA libraries were prepared through 5' RACE. With the 5' RACE reads reprocessed, TCRdb shows one record per CDR3 protein and no DNA. The specimen's table records 50,000 to 75,000 distinct CDR3 sequences. Source material: naive CXCR3- CD8+ T cells from blood. Subset noted: CD45RO-CCR7+CD27+CD95- naive CD8+ T cells lacking CXCR3 (TNR3-). The V gene is TRBV7-2, the J gene TRBJ1-1; the D call of TRBD1 rests on TCRdb alone, since no DNA is present to check it. The sequence derives from a human donor in good health. Some clones in this sample may be carry-over from other donors' samples. The CDR3 loop is CASSIDTGTANTEAFF.